The 26 T cell receptor beta chains presented below share a single source sample, sequenced in a study of cytomegalovirus exposure and HLA in healthy donors. It was with 60 Vbeta and 13 Jbeta primers that the PCR ran. The protocol was immunoSEQ multiplex PCR, while the TCRdb copy is restricted to in-frame clones and leaves out a portion. The sample spans about 140,000 clones; the ten largest clones claim 0.96%. The sequencing sample was made of PBMCs. The receptors shown here come from a male donor in good health and CMV-seronegative.

The V call is TRBV5-1, the J call TRBJ2-5; TRBD2 agrees at 10 bases. The DNA end favors TRBJ2-7, so the J call may be wrong. The V gene's germline CDR1 is SGHRS and CDR2 YFSETQ. The CDR3 contains 15 residues. The CDR3 bases are TGCGCCAGCAGCGGTAGGGCTAGCGGGAGCTACGAGCAGTACTTC. It yields the protein CASSGRASGSYEQYF.

The gene calls are TRBV11-2 and TRBJ1-1; maybe TRBD1 (6 bases). V shed 6 bases and J shed 3 bases, with 14 bases lying between them. Germline V lookup: CDR1 SGHAT, CDR2 FQNNGV. This CDR3 contains 14 residues. This CDR3 is CASSYRVEDTEAFF. CDR3 bases: TGTGCCAGCAGTTACAGGGTAGAGGACACTGAAGCTTTCTTT.

Turning to this clone: The same CDR3 arises from other DNA sequences in this sample as well. V is TRBV9 and J is TRBJ1-5; the D gene is possibly TRBD1 (5 bases). The CDR3 runs 15 residues. Germline V gene data show CDR1 as SGDLS and CDR2 as YYNGEE. The V end lost 2 bases, the J end lost 0 bases, and 9 bases lay between the germline ends. CDR3 sequence (DNA): TGTGCCAGCAGCGTTGGGGCAGATAGCAATCAGCCCCAGCATTTT. Translation gives CASSVGADSNQPQHF.

The chain recombines TRBV6-5 with TRBJ1-1; D is perhaps TRBD1 (5 bases). Trimming left V 3 bases short and J 2 bases short, with 10 bases between. The CDR3 runs to 14 residues. The germline gives CDR1 MNHEY, CDR2 SVGAGI. The CDR3 region has the DNA TGTGCCAGCAGTTATAAGGGGTTAAACACTGAAGCTTTCTTT. Translation: CASSYKGLNTEAFF.

The chain carries TRBV5-1 and TRBJ2-7, with TRBD2 matching 13 bases. Germline CDR1 and CDR2: SGHRS and YFSETQ. The CDR3 is made up of 14 amino acids. Unmatched junction bases numbered 4, after V lost 4 bases and J lost 6 bases. Here the CDR3 reads CASSTGLAGVEQYF. CDR3 DNA: TGCGCCAGCAGCACTGGACTAGCGGGAGTCGAGCAGTACTTC. Full variable domain (rest looked up from reference TRBV5-1 and TRBJ2-7): KAGVTQTPRYLIKTRGQQVTLSCSPISGHRSVSWYQQTPGQGLQFLFEYFSETQRNKGNFPGRFSGRQFSNSRSEMNVSTLELGDSALYLCASSTGLAGVEQYFGPGTRLTVT.

This chain links TRBV28 with TRBJ2-1; 7 bases are shared with TRBD2. Germline V gene sequence: CDR1 MDHEN, CDR2 SYDVKM. The V gene end was trimmed by 6 bases and the J gene end by 9 bases; junction bases not matched to a gene: 2. This CDR3 has 11 amino acids. CDR3 DNA: TGTGCCAGCAGAGAGCGGGGTGAGCAGTTCTTC. This codes for CASRERGEQFF.

The chain couples TRBV28 to TRBJ1-1, with no clear D. V was clipped by 7 bases and J by 1 base, with 16 bases between them. This CDR3 region has 15 residues. Germline V gives CDR1 MDHEN, CDR2 SYDVKM. The chain's CDR3 is CASTYPSVRNTEAFF. In DNA form, the CDR3 reads TGTGCCAGCACATACCCCTCGGTACGGAACACTGAAGCTTTCTTT.

V usage is TRBV5-6 and J usage is TRBJ2-5, with 7 bases fitting TRBD2. Trimming cost V 4 bases and J 7 bases; bases outside gene matches: 13. The CDR3 length is 15 residues. Germline lookup yields CDR1 SGHDT and CDR2 YYEEEE. The CDR3 DNA is TGTGCCAGCAGCACCTCCGGACTAGGAGAGAGGACCCAGTACTTC. Translated, it gives CASSTSGLGERTQYF.

The chain uses TRBV5-4 and TRBJ2-2; no clear D gene. Germline CDR1 and CDR2: SGHNT and YYREEE (reference sequence). The CDR3 runs 14 residues. Between the trimmed V and J ends, which lost 0 bases and 1 base, there was a span of 4 bases. The CDR3 sequence is CASSLARNTGELFF. For the CDR3, the DNA is TGTGCCAGCAGCTTGGCCAGGAACACCGGGGAGCTGTTTTTT. The full variable domain, with the rest looked up from reference TRBV5-4 and TRBJ2-2, is ETGVTQSPTHLIKTRGQQVTLRCSSQSGHNTVSWYQQALGQGPQFIFQYYREEENGRGNFPPRFSGLQFPNYSSELNVNALELDDSALYLCASSLARNTGELFFGEGSRLTVL.

The chain recombines TRBV5-1 with TRBJ2-1, with 8 bases aligning to TRBD2. Germline-derived CDR1 and CDR2 are SGHRS and YFSETQ. J gave up 5 bases and V 8 bases, and 9 bases lay outside the gene matches. This CDR3 contains 14 residues. The CDR3 loop reads CASRSGTRDNEQFF. CDR3 coding DNA: TGCGCCAGTAGATCCGGGACTAGAGACAATGAGCAGTTCTTC.

This chain connects TRBV2 to TRBJ1-1; a weak D match, TRBD1 (5 bases). V lost 10 bases, J lost 7 bases, and 13 bases lay in between. Germline values: CDR1 SNHLY, CDR2 FYNNEI. The CDR3 has 11 amino acids. In DNA form, the CDR3 reads TGTGCCATCCCGGGGGAAGATGAAGCTTTCTTT. Its protein is CAIPGEDEAFF.

The rearrangement uses TRBV6-5 and TRBJ2-7; possibly TRBD2 for D (6 bases). The CDR3 runs to 15 residues. Germline lookup yields CDR1 MNHEY and CDR2 SVGAGI. The V gene lost 2 bases and the J gene lost 2 bases, with 13 bases spanning the gap. DNA for the CDR3: TGTGCCAGCAGTTACGTCGGACTACCAACCTACGAGCAGTACTTC. This encodes CASSYVGLPTYEQYF.

This chain joins TRBV28 and TRBJ1-6; 7 bases line up with TRBD1. The junction had 9 bases not matched to a gene; V was cut back by 5 bases and J by 8 bases. Germline-derived CDR1 and CDR2 are MDHEN and SYDVKM. The CDR3 has 15 residues. Here the CDR3 reads CASSPRQGLDSPLHF. Written as DNA, the CDR3 is TGTGCCAGCAGTCCACGACAGGGATTGGATTCACCCCTCCACTTT.

This sequence joins TRBV7-2 and TRBJ1-1, with D perhaps matching TRBD1 (5 bases). V dropped 4 bases and J dropped 6 bases, with 9 bases sitting between them. Per germline, CDR1 SGHTA and CDR2 FQGNSA. CDR3 length equals 12 residues. The CDR3 DNA follows: TGTGCCAGCAGCTGGGGAGGGGCTGAAGCTTTCTTT. Its protein is CASSWGGAEAFF.

The genes are TRBV7-9 and TRBJ2-3; D is ambiguous. CDR3 length equals 14 residues. V lost 1 base and J lost 1, with 6 bases in between. CDR1 is SEHNR and CDR2 is FQNEAQ in the germline V gene (reference sequence). The CDR3 DNA sequence: TGTGCCAGCAGCTTAGACAGACGCACAGATACGCAGTATTTT. Amino acid sequence: CASSLDRRTDTQYF.

The V and J genes are TRBV18 and TRBJ2-5, with 13 positions matching TRBD2. The CDR3 is 16 amino acids. Germline CDR1 is KGHSH and CDR2 is LQKENI. The J segment lost 1 base and the V segment lost 3 bases, leaving 2 bases of the junction unmatched. The CDR3 loop is CASSPGLAGAQETQYF. The CDR3 DNA follows: TGTGCCAGCTCACCTGGACTAGCGGGGGCCCAAGAGACCCAGTACTTC.

This sequence joins TRBV7-2 and TRBJ2-7; perhaps TRBD2 as D (5 bases). This CDR3 region has 17 residues. CDR1 and CDR2 (germline): SGHTA, FQGNSA. Trimming left V 1 base short and J 2 bases short, with 18 bases between. CDR3 coding DNA: TGTGCCAGCAGCTTAGGGTCCATAGTGGGAGTCCCCTACGAGCAGTACTTC. Amino acid sequence: CASSLGSIVGVPYEQYF.

J is TRBJ2-1 and V is TRBV9, with 8 positions matching TRBD1. J was trimmed by 8 bases and V by 0 bases; bases with no gene match: 7. Germline CDR1 is SGDLS and CDR2 is YYNGEE. The CDR3 is made up of 15 amino acids. Here the CDR3 reads CASSVGQGRWHEQFF. DNA of the CDR3: TGTGCCAGCAGCGTAGGACAGGGGCGATGGCATGAGCAGTTCTTC.

The V and J genes are TRBV28 and TRBJ1-2, with 9 bases aligning to TRBD1. The CDR3 totals 15 residues. V trimming: 4 bases; J trimming: 4 bases; junction bases outside the gene matches: 7. The V gene's germline CDR1 is MDHEN and CDR2 SYDVKM. CDR3 region: CASSSTGGAGYGYTF. DNA of the CDR3: TGTGCCAGCAGTTCTACAGGGGGCGCGGGCTATGGCTACACCTTC.

The genes are TRBV28 and TRBJ1-1, with D tentatively TRBD1 (5 bases). There are 15 residues in the CDR3. The germline CDR1 and CDR2 sequences are MDHEN and SYDVKM. V shed 5 bases and J shed 1 base, with 14 bases lying between them. In DNA form, the CDR3 reads TGTGCCAGCAGTCCCCGGACAAAACCGAACACTGAAGCTTTCTTT. This translates into CASSPRTKPNTEAFF. Combining the CDR3 with reference TRBV28 and TRBJ1-1 gives the whole variable domain DVKVTQSSRYLVKRTGEKVFLECVQDMDHENMFWYRQDPGLGLRLIYFSYDVKMKEKGDIPEGYSVSREKKERFSLILESASTNQTSMYLCASSPRTKPNTEAFFGQGTRLTVV.

The chain recombines TRBV11-3 with TRBJ2-3, with 8 bases identical to TRBD2. The CDR3 totals 15 residues. The germline V gene encodes CDR1 SGHNT and CDR2 YENEEA. J was trimmed by 5 bases and V by 5 bases; bases with no gene match: 9. CDR3 DNA sequence: TGTGCCAGCAGCCCCCGCGGGGGGCGAGTAGATACGCAGTATTTT. Translating it yields CASSPRGGRVDTQYF.

The J gene is TRBJ2-3, the V gene TRBV4-3; D unclear. The CDR3 contains 18 residues. Germline CDR1 reads LGHNA; CDR2 reads YSLEER. Trimming cost V 0 bases and J 4 bases, with 20 bases left between them. This chain's CDR3 is CASSQEPPGGKGSDTQYF. The CDR3 coding sequence is TGCGCCAGCAGCCAAGAACCCCCTGGCGGTAAAGGATCAGATACGCAGTATTTT.

V and J are TRBV27 and TRBJ2-3; D is undetermined. Trimming removed 0 bases at V and 10 bases at J, with 17 bases between. This CDR3 has 15 amino acids. Looked up from germline, CDR1 is MNHEY and CDR2 is SMNVEV (reference sequence). In nucleotides, the CDR3 is TGTGCCAGCAGTTTATCATCCCAGACAAATTCTCCGCAGTATTTT. Translation: CASSLSSQTNSPQYF.

V is TRBV6-5 and J is TRBJ1-6; maybe TRBD1 (5 bases). From germline, CDR1 is MNHEY and CDR2 SVGAGI. The V end lost 4 bases, the J end lost 10 bases, and 17 bases lay between the germline ends. The CDR3 has 15 amino acids. In nucleotides, the CDR3 is TGTGCCAGCAGTTTCCTCAGGGTTCAGCAATCACCCCTCCACTTT. Translated, it gives CASSFLRVQQSPLHF.

The V call is TRBV15, the J call TRBJ2-3, with TRBD1 as a possible D gene (7 bases). The CDR3 is made up of 17 amino acids. The germline gives CDR1 LNHNV, CDR2 YYDKDF (reference sequence). Trimming took 5 bases from V and 10 from J, leaving 28 bases between them. CDR3 coding DNA: TGTGCCACCAGCCCAGACAGGGACCGCGGGACAAACAGGGCGCAGTATTTT. The encoded protein is CATSPDRDRGTNRAQYF.

The rearrangement uses TRBV6-6 and TRBJ2-3; 10 bases match TRBD2. The CDR3 is 15 amino acids. V shed 6 bases, J shed 2 bases, and the junction held 5 bases outside the gene matches. Germline loops: CDR1 MNHNY, CDR2 SVGAGI (reference sequence). The DNA of the CDR3 is TGTGCCAGCAGGGGTAGCGGGGGGCTCACAGATACGCAGTATTTT. Its protein is CASRGSGGLTDTQYF.